These 21 T cell receptor beta chains were all obtained from the same sample, sequenced in a study of blood T cell repertoires in COVID-19. Using immunoSEQ multiplex PCR, the repertoire was profiled, and TCRdb retains in-frame clones only, with some absent. This table holds 250,000 to 350,000 clones, almost 90% found once. The sequencing input was PBMCs or T cells enriched from blood (not recorded which). These receptors all stem from a woman aged 18-29 years with acute COVID-19.

This clone was seen a handful of times. For the CDR3, the DNA is TGTGCCAGTAGTACCAACCCCGGACAGGGTCCTAATGAAAAACTGTTTTTT. Its translation: CASSTNPGQGPNEKLFF. V is TRBV19 and J is TRBJ1-4, with 8 bases fitting TRBD1. This CDR3 region has 17 residues. Germline CDR1 and CDR2: LNHDA and SQIVND (reference sequence). After removal of 4 bases from V and 3 bases from J, the junction contained 10 bases not matched to a gene.

The gene calls are TRBV5-1 and TRBJ1-1; TRBD1 agrees at 8 bases. The ends lost 2 bases at V and 5 bases at J; junction bases unmatched: 8. CDR1 SGHRS and CDR2 YFSETQ come from the germline V gene. The CDR3 has 15 residues. CDR3 amino acids: CASSLGTGGLTEAFF. DNA of the CDR3: TGCGCCAGCAGCTTAGGAACAGGGGGGCTGACTGAAGCTTTCTTT.

The V call is TRBV28, the J call TRBJ1-1; TRBD1 agrees at 9 bases. Looked up from germline, CDR1 is MDHEN and CDR2 is SYDVKM. The CDR3 is 14 amino acids. Trimming at V came to 2 bases and at J to 4 bases, leaving 2 bases not matched to a gene. The DNA of the CDR3 is TGTGCCAGCAGTTTAGGGACAGGGCCCACTGAAGCTTTCTTT. Its translation is CASSLGTGPTEAFF.

The V and J genes are TRBV6-1 and TRBJ2-2, with TRBD1 identical over 9 bases. V shed 4 bases, J shed 8 bases, and the junction held 11 bases outside the gene matches. The CDR3 has 16 amino acids. Germline CDR1 and CDR2: MNHNS and SASEGT. This chain's CDR3 is CASSAAGTGLPGELFF. As DNA, the CDR3 is TGTGCCAGCAGTGCGGCCGGGACAGGGCTCCCAGGGGAGCTGTTTTTT.

The rearrangement uses TRBV28 and TRBJ1-6; D ambiguous. Germline CDR1 MDHEN, CDR2 SYDVKM. The CDR3 sequence is 13 residues long. Trimming took 1 base from V and 13 from J, leaving 11 bases between them. The CDR3 sequence is CASSLFGSPPLHF. The CDR3 DNA is TGTGCCAGCAGTTTATTTGGGAGCCCGCCCCTCCACTTT. Combining the CDR3 with reference TRBV28 and TRBJ1-6 gives the whole variable domain DVKVTQSSRYLVKRTGEKVFLECVQDMDHENMFWYRQDPGLGLRLIYFSYDVKMKEKGDIPEGYSVSREKKERFSLILESASTNQTSMYLCASSLFGSPPLHFGNGTRLTVT.

In its sample, this clone was seen once. V usage is TRBV2 and J usage is TRBJ1-6; 7 nucleotides align to TRBD1. The germline V gene has CDR1 SNHLY and CDR2 FYNNEI. Losses at the gene ends were 2 bases for V and 10 bases for J; bases not matched to a gene: 8. CDR3 length: 15 residues. CDR3 amino acids: CASSERGGEGSPLHF. The CDR3, as DNA: TGTGCCAGCAGTGAACGAGGGGGCGAAGGGTCACCCCTCCACTTT.

The J gene is TRBJ2-1, the V gene TRBV28, with 9 bases matching TRBD2. The CDR3 extends over 15 amino acids. Per germline, CDR1 MDHEN and CDR2 SYDVKM. Unmatched junction bases numbered 8, after V lost 5 bases and J lost 6 bases. CDR3 DNA: TGTGCCAGCAGTCCTCTAGCGGGGAGCCCCAATGAGCAGTTCTTC. Protein product: CASSPLAGSPNEQFF. Complete variable domain (other parts from reference TRBV28 and TRBJ2-1): DVKVTQSSRYLVKRTGEKVFLECVQDMDHENMFWYRQDPGLGLRLIYFSYDVKMKEKGDIPEGYSVSREKKERFSLILESASTNQTSMYLCASSPLAGSPNEQFFGPGTRLTVL.

The rearrangement uses TRBV10-2 and TRBJ1-1; a weak D match, TRBD1 (6 bases). Germline CDR1 WSHSY, CDR2 SAAADI. The CDR3 has 15 amino acids. V lost 4 bases, J lost 0 bases, and 12 bases lay in between. The CDR3 spells CASSAGTLMNTEAFF. CDR3 bases: TGCGCCAGCAGTGCTGGGACACTCATGAACACTGAAGCTTTCTTT.

V usage is TRBV7-9 and J usage is TRBJ2-3; 7 bases fit TRBD2. V dropped 10 bases and J dropped 3; count of bases not matched to a gene: 19. CDR1 SEHNR and CDR2 FQNEAQ come from the germline V gene (reference sequence). The CDR3 is made up of 17 amino acids. CDR3 sequence (DNA): TGTGCCACCGGGGAGCTAGCGGACGCCGGAAGGACAGATACGCAGTATTTT. Amino acid sequence: CATGELADAGRTDTQYF. The complete variable domain, with remaining parts taken from reference TRBV7-9 and TRBJ2-3, reads DTGVSQNPRHKITKRGQNVTFRCDPISEHNRLYWYRQTLGQGPEFLTYFQNEAQLEKSRLLSDRFSAERPKGSFSTLEIQRTEQGDSAMYLCATGELADAGRTDTQYFGPGTRLTVL.

The rearrangement joins TRBV29-1 to TRBJ1-5, with D uncertain. Germline loops: CDR1 SQVTM, CDR2 ANQGSEA. The germline V and J ends were trimmed by 4 bases and 0 bases, with 7 bases remaining between them. CDR3 length equals 13 residues. CDR3 nucleotide sequence: TGCAGCGTTGTAATCAGTAGCAATCAGCCCCAGCATTTT. It specifies CSVVISSNQPQHF. The complete variable domain, with remaining parts taken from reference TRBV29-1 and TRBJ1-5, reads SAVISQKPSRDICQRGTSLTIQCQVDSQVTMMFWYRQQPGQSLTLIATANQGSEATYESGFVIDKFPISRPNLTFSTLTVSNMSPEDSSIYLCSVVISSNQPQHFGDGTRLSIL.

The genes are TRBV10-3 and TRBJ2-1, with TRBD1 as a possible D gene (6 bases). The V gene lost 0 bases and the J gene lost 6 bases, with 12 bases spanning the gap. This CDR3 has 15 residues. The germline CDR1 and CDR2 sequences are ENHRY and SYGVKD. As DNA, the CDR3 is TGTGCCATCAGTGAGTCGAGGCAGGGGTCCAATGAGCAGTTCTTC. This codes for CAISESRQGSNEQFF.

V and J are TRBV7-9 and TRBJ1-3; D not certain. The germline V and J ends were trimmed by 8 bases and 0 bases, with 8 bases remaining between them. The length of the CDR3 is 13 residues. Germline-derived CDR1 and CDR2 are SEHNR and FQNEAQ (reference sequence). CDR3 sequence reads: CASSGDSGNTIYF. DNA for the CDR3: TGTGCCAGCTCCGGGGACTCTGGAAACACCATATATTTT.

V gene TRBV7-3 combines with J gene TRBJ1-6; D gene ambiguous. In germline, CDR1 is SGHTA, CDR2 FQGTGA. The V gene lost 5 bases and the J gene lost 7 bases, with 9 bases spanning the gap. The CDR3 extends over 13 amino acids. As DNA, the CDR3 is TGTGCCAGCAGCCCGCGACAAAATTCACCCCTCCACTTT. Its protein is CASSPRQNSPLHF.

V and J are TRBV5-1 and TRBJ1-2; no reliable D call. V lost 0 bases, J lost 1 base, and 7 bases lay in between. The germline V gene has CDR1 SGHRS and CDR2 YFSETQ. This CDR3 spans 14 amino acids. This CDR3 reads CASSLDRGNYGYTF. The CDR3 region has the DNA TGCGCCAGCAGCTTGGATCGGGGTAACTATGGCTACACCTTC.

The gene calls are TRBV5-1 and TRBJ2-1; D possibly corresponds to TRBD1 (6 bases). This CDR3 contains 17 residues. CDR1 is SGHRS, CDR2 YFSETQ, per germline. The V end was cut by 3 bases, the J end by 7 bases, with 23 bases between. CDR3 in DNA: TGCGCCAGCAGCTCCCAGCAAGGGACATCCACCCCAAATGAGCAGTTCTTC. Translated: CASSSQQGTSTPNEQFF.

The chain is built from TRBV6-5 and TRBJ2-2, with 10 bases fitting TRBD1. Unmatched junction bases numbered 7, after V lost 4 bases and J lost 5 bases. Germline V gene sequence: CDR1 MNHEY, CDR2 SVGAGI. The CDR3 loop spans 16 amino acids. The CDR3 loop is CASSFPTGGGTGELFF. DNA for the CDR3: TGTGCCAGCAGTTTCCCGACAGGGGGCGGGACCGGGGAGCTGTTTTTT.

The chain joins TRBV18 to TRBJ2-1; 7 positions match TRBD2. Germline V gene lookup returns CDR1 KGHSH and CDR2 LQKENI. The V gene end was trimmed by 3 bases and the J gene end by 5 bases; junction bases not matched to a gene: 7. The CDR3 loop spans 15 amino acids. CDR3: CASSPASGHNNEQFF. For the CDR3, the DNA is TGTGCCAGCTCACCCGCTAGCGGACACAACAATGAGCAGTTCTTC.

The chain couples TRBV29-1 to TRBJ1-6; TRBD1 is a possible D gene (5 bases). The CDR3 consists of 13 residues. The V gene lost 6 bases and the J gene lost 4 bases, with 10 bases spanning the gap. CDR1 is SQVTM and CDR2 is ANQGSEA in the germline V gene. CDR3 sequence (DNA): TGCAGCGTGGCCGGGACTTATAATTCACCCCTCCACTTT. Translated: CSVAGTYNSPLHF.

The CDR3 sequence: CASSLTGDSPLHF. CDR3 nucleotide sequence: TGTGCCAGCAGCTTGACAGGGGATTCACCCCTCCACTTT. This rearrangement joins TRBV7-9 to TRBJ1-6; 8 nucleotides align to TRBD1. Germline CDR1 is SEHNR and CDR2 is FQNEAQ (reference sequence). This CDR3 is built from 13 residues. J lost 8 bases, V lost 3 bases, and 0 bases had no gene match.

The chain joins TRBV28 to TRBJ1-2; possible D gene TRBD1, 5 bases. Trimming stripped 1 base from V and 4 bases from J, with 10 bases between. CDR1 MDHEN and CDR2 SYDVKM come from the germline V gene. The CDR3 is 14 amino acids. The CDR3 here is CASSLFGDSYGYTF. In DNA form, the CDR3 reads TGTGCCAGCAGTTTATTTGGGGACTCCTATGGCTACACCTTC.

The chain employs TRBV14 and TRBJ2-7; the match to TRBD2 covers 8 bases. In germline, CDR1 is SGHDN, CDR2 FVKESK. V lost 11 bases and J lost 6; bases outside the gene matches: 12. The CDR3 is 13 amino acids. The CDR3 reads CAGAAGEEGEQYF. CDR3 coding DNA: TGTGCCGGGGCAGCGGGAGAGGAAGGCGAGCAGTACTTC.